The clone carrying this T cell receptor (beta chain) was seen many times. Its antigen is not identified. Trimming took off 6 bases at V and 0 bases at J, with 15 bases between the two ends. The CDR3 is 17 amino acids. Each CDR3 protein is one row after TCRdb ran MiXCR on the PCR reads. The sample includes about 630,000 distinct CDR3 sequences, about 25% of them seen just once. The sample originates from a study of molecular identifiers for immune sequencing clone quantification. Whole-study findings and limits: Spiked Jurkat TCR RNA from one cell was reportedly detectable among around 960,000 naive cells. The study found clones above 20 RNA copies held over 99% of effector molecules and under 1% in naive cells.

When naive CD8 T cells were sorted, they were gated as CD8+CD4-CCR7+CD45RA+. The sequencing sample was made of naive CD8+ T cells from blood, with Jurkat cell RNA spiked in. Subset denoted: FACS-sorted CD8+CD4-CCR7+CD45RA+ naive T cells. This TCR was recovered from a human donor in good health. Some libraries in this study had Jurkat cell RNA spiked in. The chain employs TRBV12-3 or TRBV12-4 and TRBJ2-6; a weak D match, TRBD1 (6 bases). As DNA, the CDR3 is TGTGCCAGCAGCGTCCAGGACAGCAGCTCTGGGGCCAACGTCCTGACTTTC. This sequence encodes CASSVQDSSSGANVLTF.